A selection of T cell receptor beta chains follows, all from one sample in a study of cytomegalovirus exposure and HLA in healthy donors. This table comes from immunoSEQ multiplex PCR, and its TCRdb copy is limited to in-frame clones, with some not included. The data show 150,000 to 200,000 clones, with about 80% seen just once and under 2% held by the top ten. Sequencing input: PBMCs. These receptors came from a man aged 25 to 40 in good health and CMV-seronegative. Each CDR3 is given with its conserved first and last residue. The D gene is left open where the match is weak. The size field is filled for only some rows; it gives once, few, many or a size class.

V,size,D,J,DNA,CDR3
TRBV5-1,.,.,TRBJ2-3,TGCGCCAGCAGCTCTCGCACAGATACGCAGTATTTT,CASSSRTDTQYF
TRBV6-5,.,.,TRBJ2-7,TGTGCCAGCAGGGCATTCTCCTACGAGCAGTACTTC,CASRAFSYEQYF
TRBV11-3,.,TRBD2,TRBJ2-1,TGTGCCAGCAGCTCAGGGACTAGCGGGCCCTACAATGAGCAGTTCTTC,CASSSGTSGPYNEQFF
TRBV4-1,.,.,TRBJ1-5,TGCGCCAGCAGCACCCCCGGGGAGGGAGGTCAGCCCCAGCATTTT,CASSTPGEGGQPQHF
TRBV7-3,few,TRBD2,TRBJ2-3,TGTGCCAGCAGCCCCCATGTACTAGCGGGAGCGCCAGATACGCAGTATTTT,CASSPHVLAGAPDTQYF
TRBV2,once,.,TRBJ1-1,TGTGCCAGCAGTGCCCGACCGGGGTCGTACACTGAAGCTTTCTTT,CASSARPGSYTEAFF
TRBV15,.,TRBD1,TRBJ1-5,TGTGCCACTTCGATGGACAGGGGAATTAATCAGCCCCAGCATTTT,CATSMDRGINQPQHF
TRBV9,.,.,TRBJ1-3,TGTGCCAGCAGCGTAGGCTCCCTTAGCTCTGGAAACACCATATATTTT,CASSVGSLSSGNTIYF
TRBV28,few,.,TRBJ2-7,TGTGCCAGCAGTTTAAAAGCGTATTCGGAGGAGTCCGACGAGCAGTACTTC,CASSLKAYSEESDEQYF
TRBV29-1,.,.,TRBJ2-7,TGCAGCGTTGAAGCGGGTCCTAACGAGCAGTACTTC,CSVEAGPNEQYF
TRBV19,once,TRBD1,TRBJ1-1,TGTGCCAGTAGTATTGAGGGACAGGGGCCCGTGGGCACTGAAGCTTTCTTT,CASSIEGQGPVGTEAFF
TRBV7-2,.,TRBD1,TRBJ2-5,TGTGCCAGCAGCTCAACCGCAGGGGGCTGGGAGACCCAGTACTTC,CASSSTAGGWETQYF
TRBV6-1,.,TRBD1,TRBJ2-7,TGTGCCAGCAGGGTCGGACAGGTGAGCTACGAGCAGTACTTC,CASRVGQVSYEQYF
TRBV7-8,.,TRBD1,TRBJ2-7,TGTGCCAGCAGCGGGACAGGCCCCTACGAGCAGTACTTC,CASSGTGPYEQYF
TRBV7-9,few,TRBD1,TRBJ1-2,TGTGCCAGCAGCTTAGTTGACGGGGCAGGGGGCTTCTATGGCTACACCTTC,CASSLVDGAGGFYGYTF
TRBV5-4,.,TRBD1,TRBJ2-7,TGTGCCAGCAGCTTGGGGGACAGGAGTTACGAGCAGTACTTC,CASSLGDRSYEQYF
TRBV5-4,once,.,TRBJ2-7,TGTGCCAGCAGCTTGGTACCAGGGGCCAACGAGCAGTACTTC,CASSLVPGANEQYF
TRBV7-9,few,TRBD1,TRBJ2-7,TGTGCCAGCAGCCAGACGGGACGGGACAGGCAGTACTTC,CASSQTGRDRQYF
TRBV28,.,TRBD1,TRBJ2-7,TGTGCCAGCAGCCCAGGGGGCGGGCACGAGCAGTACTTC,CASSPGGGHEQYF
TRBV6-5,few,.,TRBJ2-5,TGTGCCAGCAGTTATCAGGGGTCCCAGTACTTC,CASSYQGSQYF
TRBV28,.,.,TRBJ1-5,TGTGCCAGCAGAACAGGGTGGGGGGGCCAGCCCCAGCATTTT,CASRTGWGGQPQHF
TRBV10-1,.,.,TRBJ1-6,TGCGCCAGCAGTGAGTCGGACTACTCACCCCTCCACTTT,CASSESDYSPLHF
TRBV19,.,.,TRBJ1-2,TGTGCCAGTAGTATACAACAGAACTATGGCTACACCTTC,CASSIQQNYGYTF
TRBV11-2,.,.,TRBJ2-3,TGTGCCAGCAGCTTGGGCAGGGTGAACACAGATACGCAGTATTTT,CASSLGRVNTDTQYF
TRBV6-5,.,TRBD1,TRBJ1-6,TGTGCCAGCAGCACGGGGACAGATATTTCACCCCTCCACTTT,CASSTGTDISPLHF
TRBV14,.,TRBD1,TRBJ2-1,TGTGCCAGCAGCCAAGATCCCCGACAGGGCAGCAATGAGCAGTTCTTC,CASSQDPRQGSNEQFF
TRBV4-2,.,TRBD2,TRBJ2-1,TGTGCCAGCAGCCAACCCCCCGGGACTAGCGGGCGCAATGAGCAGTTCTTC,CASSQPPGTSGRNEQFF
TRBV19,.,.,TRBJ2-2,TGTGCCAGTAGTATCCGGGGGAGCACCGGGGAGCTGTTTTTT,CASSIRGSTGELFF
TRBV5-6,once,TRBD2,TRBJ2-5,TGTGCCAGCAGCTTGGGTCTCATGAGGTCGGGGGGGACCCAGTACTTC,CASSLGLMRSGGTQYF
TRBV28,few,TRBD1,TRBJ1-5,TGTGCCAGCAGATCGGACAGGCGCCCCAATCAGCCCCAGCATTTT,CASRSDRRPNQPQHF
TRBV15,.,.,TRBJ1-3,TGTGCCACCAGCAGGGAACCCTGGAGCTCTGGAAACACCATATATTTT,CATSREPWSSGNTIYF
TRBV7-2,.,.,TRBJ1-1,TGTGCCAGCAGCTTAGATGGGCCCAGAGTAACTGAAGCTTTCTTT,CASSLDGPRVTEAFF